These 5 T cell receptor beta chains were sequenced from one sample in a study of T-cell memory formation after mild COVID-19. TCRdb ran MiXCR on the 5' RACE reads and lists one entry per CDR3 protein. The table records around 200,000 distinct CDR3 sequences, around 20% of them present only once. The sequenced sample was PBMCs or a T cell subset sorted from them (not recorded which). Receptors were obtained from a man younger than 30 who had mild COVID-19 (a few samples of this study predate the infection). Cell type and time point are not known.

This clonotype showed up just once. The gene calls are TRBV27 and TRBJ2-1; D remains unclear. The CDR3 has 15 residues. Trimming took off 3 bases at V and 0 bases at J, with 9 bases between the two ends. Per the germline V gene, CDR1 is MNHEY and CDR2 is SMNVEV (reference sequence). CDR3 protein: CASSFRPDSYNEQFF. The DNA of the CDR3 is TGTGCCAGCAGTTTTCGACCGGACTCCTACAATGAGCAGTTCTTC.

The chain carries TRBV20-1 and TRBJ2-5; D assignment may be TRBD1 or TRBD2 (5 bases each). With 4 bases removed from V and 4 bases from J, the gap between germline ends came to 13 bases. The CDR3 consists of 13 residues. Germline V gene data show CDR1 as DFQATT and CDR2 as SNEGSKA (reference sequence). In DNA form, the CDR3 reads TGCAGTGCTATGGGACCAGCCGCAGAGACCCAGTACTTC. The encoded protein is CSAMGPAAETQYF.

This clonotype was seen a few times. The chain links TRBV12-5 to TRBJ2-2; a possible D gene is TRBD1 (5 bases). The V gene lost 4 bases and the J gene lost 7 bases, with 7 bases spanning the gap. From germline, CDR1 is LGHNT and CDR2 FRNRAP. The CDR3 covers 12 residues. The CDR3 DNA reads TGTGCTAGTGGTTACACAGGCGGGGAGCTGTTTTTT. This translates into CASGYTGGELFF.

This clonotype has at least ten counts. The chain recombines TRBV7-2 with TRBJ1-2; the D is unclear. V dropped 5 bases and J dropped 4 bases, with 8 bases sitting between them. This CDR3 has 12 residues. Germline-derived CDR1 and CDR2 are SGHTA and FQGNSA. CDR3 loop: CASSPTPYGYTF. The CDR3 bases are TGTGCCAGCAGCCCGACCCCCTATGGCTACACCTTC.

This clonotype showed up just a few times. This chain uses TRBV20-1 with TRBJ2-5; 9 bases are shared with TRBD1. Germline assignment: CDR1 DFQATT and CDR2 SNEGSKA (reference sequence). With V trimmed by 1 base and J by 10 bases, 10 bases remained unmatched. The CDR3 is 14 amino acids. The DNA of the CDR3 is TGCAGTGCTAGAGCCGGACAGGGGAGGTGGGACCAGTACTTC. This gives the protein CSARAGQGRWDQYF.